This paragraph reports one T cell receptor (beta chain). Its specificity is not known. Deep-level assay runs were performed. Original analysis: ImmunoSEQ output lacked quality scores and full-length reads, limiting matched filtering. TCRdb's table, derived via immunoSEQ multiplex PCR, lists solely in-frame clones and lacks some. The DNA was the basis for D and trimming; V, J and clone size are from that table. The table has 550,000 to 800,000 clones, about nine tenths seen once. The CD8 memory fraction combined CD45RO+ cells with TemRA cells (CCR7-negative CD45RA+). The sample belongs to a study of shared clonotypes between healthy human individuals. Study-wide results and limits: Larger estimated richness was generally seen in naive subsets than in memory subsets.

The sequencing sample was made of memory CD8+ T cells from PBMCs. Subset noted: CD45RO+ cells pooled with CCR7-negative TemRA cells. This TCR was recovered from a man aged 18 to 30 in good health. Some clones in this sample may be carry-over from other donors' samples.

This CDR3 is CASSLVSGAYEQYF. DNA for the CDR3: TGTGCCAGCAGCTTAGTTAGCGGGGCCTACGAGCAGTACTTC. The rearrangement uses TRBV7-9 and TRBJ2-7; 8 bases match TRBD2. Losses at the gene ends were 1 base for V and 2 bases for J; bases not matched to a gene: 1. CDR1 is SEHNR, CDR2 FQNEAQ, per germline (reference sequence). The CDR3 is 14 amino acids.